This T cell receptor beta chain was sequenced during a study of cytomegalovirus exposure and HLA in healthy donors. Study conclusions and caveats: In a later analysis, a genetic analysis reported fewer productive-TCR N-insertions in an Asian-associated ancestry cluster than the cohort average.

At the time of sampling, donors were nominally healthy, though unrecorded immune exposures were likely. CDR1 is SQVTM, CDR2 ANQGSEA, per germline. V shed 5 bases, J shed 3 bases, and the junction held 14 bases outside the gene matches. The CDR3 spans 16 residues. Researchers ran the PCR with 60 Vbeta and 13 Jbeta primers. Clones were sequenced by immunoSEQ multiplex PCR, and TCRdb holds only the in-frame ones, with some missing. The sample gives about 130,000 clones, about 85% of which show up once; roughly 1.7% is in the top ten. About this clone: Its matching antigen is unknown.

The J gene is TRBJ2-7, the V gene TRBV29-1; 9 bases align to TRBD1. The sequenced sample consisted of PBMCs. This TCR was recovered from a boy aged 5-17 years in good health and CMV-seronegative. The CDR3 region is CSVFNIVQGADYEQYF. CDR3 in DNA: TGCAGCGTTTTCAACATCGTACAGGGGGCGGACTACGAGCAGTACTTC.